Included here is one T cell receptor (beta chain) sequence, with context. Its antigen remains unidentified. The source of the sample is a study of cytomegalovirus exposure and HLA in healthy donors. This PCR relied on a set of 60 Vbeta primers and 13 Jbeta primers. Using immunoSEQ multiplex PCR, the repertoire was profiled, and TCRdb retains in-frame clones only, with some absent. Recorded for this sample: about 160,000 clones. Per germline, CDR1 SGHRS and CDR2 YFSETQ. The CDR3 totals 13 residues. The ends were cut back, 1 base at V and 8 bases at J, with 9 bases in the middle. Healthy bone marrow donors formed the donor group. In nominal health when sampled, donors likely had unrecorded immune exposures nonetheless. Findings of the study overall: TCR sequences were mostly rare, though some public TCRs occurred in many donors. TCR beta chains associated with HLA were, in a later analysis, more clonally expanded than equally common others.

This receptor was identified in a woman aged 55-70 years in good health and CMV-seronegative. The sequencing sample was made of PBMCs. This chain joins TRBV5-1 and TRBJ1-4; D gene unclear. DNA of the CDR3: TGCGCCAGCAGCTTGAACAGTGCGGAAAAACTGTTTTTT. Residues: CASSLNSAEKLFF. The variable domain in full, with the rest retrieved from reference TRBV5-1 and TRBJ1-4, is KAGVTQTPRYLIKTRGQQVTLSCSPISGHRSVSWYQQTPGQGLQFLFEYFSETQRNKGNFPGRFSGRQFSNSRSEMNVSTLELGDSALYLCASSLNSAEKLFFGSGTQLSVL.